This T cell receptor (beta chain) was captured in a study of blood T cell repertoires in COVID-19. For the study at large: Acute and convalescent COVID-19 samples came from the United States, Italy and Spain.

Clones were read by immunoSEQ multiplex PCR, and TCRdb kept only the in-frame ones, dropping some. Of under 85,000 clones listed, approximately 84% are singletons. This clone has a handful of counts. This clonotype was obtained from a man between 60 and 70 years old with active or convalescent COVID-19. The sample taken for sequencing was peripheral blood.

For the CDR3, the DNA is TGTGCCAGCAGCTTCGGACAGGGTGTTAATGAAAAACTGTTTTTT. Protein sequence: CASSFGQGVNEKLFF. The chain uses TRBV7-8 and TRBJ1-4; 8 bases map to TRBD1. CDR3 length equals 15 residues. V shed 3 bases and J 4 bases; nucleotides not matched to a gene: 4. In germline, CDR1 is SGHVS, CDR2 FQNEAQ.